This TCR beta chain appears in the sequencing data of a study of blood T cell repertoires in COVID-19. Overall study: Both acute and convalescent COVID-19 samples were obtained from the United States, Italy and Spain. T cells, B-cell-depleted T cells, or PBMCs provided the cDNA or gDNA that served as material.

This CDR3 comprises 13 residues. The J segment lost 5 bases and the V segment lost 7 bases, leaving 7 bases of the junction unmatched. Germline V gene lookup returns CDR1 SQVTM and CDR2 ANQGSEA. The data were produced by immunoSEQ multiplex PCR, yet TCRdb's version contains in-frame clones alone and is incomplete. The sample lists 200,000 or so clones, 70% to 90% occurring once. The V call is TRBV29-1, the J call TRBJ2-5; TRBD1 aligns across 10 bases. This sequence originates from a man aged 55 to 70 with acute or convalescent COVID-19. The sample consisted of peripheral blood. CDR3 bases: TGCAGCGCACGACAGGGGGCGGGGGAGACCCAGTACTTC. Translating gives CSARQGAGETQYF.